The subject of this entry is one T cell receptor beta chain. It lacks a known antigen. No per-base quality is available; no much larger clone lies one base away. This entry comes from a study of blood T cell repertoires in COVID-19 (TCRdb year 2020). In terms of the full investigation: Collaborator samples came from the United States, Italy and Spain and covered acute and convalescent phases of COVID-19. The material from the prospective study consisted of cDNA or gDNA derived from T cells, B-cell-depleted T cells, or PBMCs. Deeply sampled blood TCRbeta repertoires from subjects exposed to, actively infected with, or recovered from COVID-19 were included in the dataset. A freely available public database, intended as a resource for researchers studying the immune response to SARS-CoV-2, is where the repertoires were released. The samples were drawn from the first 160 participants of the ongoing ImmuneRACE study and from 1,254 subjects provided by 6 global collaborators. Nearly every sample came with metadata listing a de-identified subject ID, COVID-19 status, age in years and sex. HLA class I and class II types, where available, came from metadata supplied by the sample provider rather than from assay-based typing.

Collaborating institutions collected whole blood in K2EDTA tubes following their own protocols. For TCRbeta analysis, collaborator samples were shipped as frozen whole blood, as isolated PBMCs, or as DNA extracted from either sample type. The full study reports these points: The amount of clinical and demographic metadata varied by source and participant and was provided uncurated.

TCRbeta CDR3 regions were amplified from genomic DNA by means of the immunoSEQ Assay, a bias-controlled multiplex PCR. The authors processed their data as follows. Nucleated cell counts per sample were estimated from amplification of reference gene primers within the assay. Sequence reads were collapsed and filtered to measure the absolute abundance of every unique TCRbeta CDR3 rearrangement. Productive Simpson clonality was computed per sample as the square root of Simpson's diversity index over productive rearrangements. TCRdb provides this immuneACCESS table in a form limited to in-frame rearrangements. Some clones are lacking; in checked studies, under half of them reflect an unresolved V gene, and why the rest are absent is not known. Clone size and V and J calls were adopted from that table, with D and trimming inferred from the DNA. The sample yields 70,000 to 80,000 clones; roughly 82% were counted once. Approximately 10% of the sample goes to the ten largest clones.

Trimming takes 2 bases off V and 5 bases off J; junction bases not matched to a gene: 7. CDR1 and CDR2 are drawn from the germline V gene (reference sequence): LNHDA, SQIVND. Measured from the cysteine to the phenylalanine, the CDR3 is 15 residues long. Just the 45-base CDR3 DNA is kept, in frame starting at base 1. This clonotype was obtained from a man over 45 with acute or convalescent COVID-19. The sample taken for sequencing was peripheral blood. The rearranged segments are TRBV19 and TRBJ2-7; 9 middle bases align to TRBD1. The CDR3 has the sequence CASSIQAGTGNEQYF. In nucleotides, the sequence is TGTGCCAGTAGTATACAAGCCGGGACAGGGAACGAGCAGTACTTC.